This T cell receptor beta chain originates from a study of T cells after yellow fever vaccination. Whole-study findings and limits: Although most clonotypes did not, a small share appeared in both CD4 and CD8 compartments. There was a possibility that FACS-sorted repertoires contained abundant clonotypes contaminating from the bulk population.

In this sample, this clonotype turned up once. Its antigen is unknown. The TCR cDNA carried a universal primer site and UMIs from 5'RACE template switching. TCRdb processed the 5' RACE reads anew with MiXCR; each CDR3 protein has one entry. The table records just under 600,000 distinct CDR3 sequences, about 13% of them present only once. The TCR was taken from a man aged 25-40 years who received the YFV17D yellow fever vaccine. Here the sequenced sample was PBMCs, taken on the day of the yellow fever booster vaccination.

CDR3 in DNA: TGTGCCAGCAGTGTCAGGAGGGCTTGGGAGCAGTACTTC. It yields the protein CASSVRRAWEQYF. The chain uses TRBV2 and TRBJ2-7; D perhaps matches TRBD2 (6 bases). Trimming left V 4 bases short and J 7 bases short, with 14 bases between. The CDR3 totals 13 residues. Germline assignment: CDR1 SNHLY and CDR2 FYNNEI.